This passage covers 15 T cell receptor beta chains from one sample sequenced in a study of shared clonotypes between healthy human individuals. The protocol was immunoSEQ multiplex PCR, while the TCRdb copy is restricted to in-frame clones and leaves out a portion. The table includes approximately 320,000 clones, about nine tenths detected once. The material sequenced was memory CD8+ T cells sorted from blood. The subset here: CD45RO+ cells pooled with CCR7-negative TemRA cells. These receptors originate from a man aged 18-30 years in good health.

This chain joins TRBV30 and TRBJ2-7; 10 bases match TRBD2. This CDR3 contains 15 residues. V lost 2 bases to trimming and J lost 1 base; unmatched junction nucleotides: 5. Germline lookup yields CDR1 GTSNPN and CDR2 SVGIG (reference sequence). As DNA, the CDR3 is TGTGCCTGGAGTCCCTGGACTAGCGGTTCCTACGAGCAGTACTTC. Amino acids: CAWSPWTSGSYEQYF. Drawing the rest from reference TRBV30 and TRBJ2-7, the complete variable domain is SQTIHQWPATLVQPVGSPLSLECTVEGTSNPNLYWYRQAAGRGLQLLFYSVGIGQISSEVPQNLSASRPQDRQFILSSKKLLLSDSGFYLCAWSPWTSGSYEQYFGPGTRLTVT.

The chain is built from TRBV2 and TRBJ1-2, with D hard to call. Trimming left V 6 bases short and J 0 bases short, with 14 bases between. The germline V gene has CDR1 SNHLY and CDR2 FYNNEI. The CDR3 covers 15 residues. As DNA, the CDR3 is TGTGCCAGCAGCTCGAGCCCCCATCCTAACTATGGCTACACCTTC. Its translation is CASSSSPHPNYGYTF.

The CDR3 spells CASSVEGTAGAPPDTQYF. The CDR3 DNA sequence: TGTGCCAGCAGCGTAGAGGGGACTGCGGGGGCACCCCCAGATACGCAGTATTTT. This chain uses TRBV9 with TRBJ2-3, with a weak D call TRBD2 (7 bases). The CDR3 loop spans 18 amino acids. Trimming left V 0 bases short and J 4 bases short, with 21 bases between. From germline, CDR1 is SGDLS and CDR2 YYNGEE.

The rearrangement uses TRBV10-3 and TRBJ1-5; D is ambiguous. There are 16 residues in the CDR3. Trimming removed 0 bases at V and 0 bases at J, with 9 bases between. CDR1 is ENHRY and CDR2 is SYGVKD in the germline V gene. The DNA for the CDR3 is TGTGCCATCAGTGAGTCGCCAGTTCGTAGCAATCAGCCCCAGCATTTT. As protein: CAISESPVRSNQPQHF.

CDR3 region: CASSLDLYEQYF. In nucleotides, the CDR3 is TGTGCCAGCAGCCTCGATCTCTACGAGCAGTACTTC. The V call is TRBV7-9, the J call TRBJ2-7; no firm D call. Trimming pared 5 bases from V and 3 bases from J, leaving 8 bases between. Germline CDR1 reads SEHNR; CDR2 reads FQNEAQ (reference sequence). The CDR3 runs 12 residues.

Here the CDR3 reads CASSPPVRTRPRDEQFF. CDR3 bases: TGTGCCAGCAGCCCTCCCGTTAGGACAAGGCCCAGGGATGAGCAGTTCTTC. The V and J genes are TRBV7-8 and TRBJ2-1; D is possibly TRBD1 (5 bases). The CDR3 spans 17 residues. Trimming pared 5 bases from V and 8 bases from J, leaving 25 bases between. Germline assignment: CDR1 SGHVS and CDR2 FQNEAQ.

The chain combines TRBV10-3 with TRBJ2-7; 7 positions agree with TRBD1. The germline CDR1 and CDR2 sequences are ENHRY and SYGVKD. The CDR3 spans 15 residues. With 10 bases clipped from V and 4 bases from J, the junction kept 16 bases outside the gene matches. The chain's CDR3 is CATNHDGTVVYEQYF. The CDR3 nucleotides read TGTGCCACCAACCACGATGGGACAGTAGTTTACGAGCAGTACTTC.

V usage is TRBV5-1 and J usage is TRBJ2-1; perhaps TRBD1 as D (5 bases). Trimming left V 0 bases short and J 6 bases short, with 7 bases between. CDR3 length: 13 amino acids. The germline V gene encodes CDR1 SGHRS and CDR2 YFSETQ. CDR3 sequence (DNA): TGCGCCAGCAGCTTGGGACAGCCCAATGAGCAGTTCTTC. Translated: CASSLGQPNEQFF.

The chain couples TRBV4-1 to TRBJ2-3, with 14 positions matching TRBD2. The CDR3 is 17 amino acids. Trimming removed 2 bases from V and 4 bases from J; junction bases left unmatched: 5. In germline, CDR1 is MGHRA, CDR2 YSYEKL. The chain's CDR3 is CASSQIGLAGGADTQYF. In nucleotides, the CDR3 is TGCGCCAGCAGCCAAATTGGACTAGCGGGGGGAGCAGATACGCAGTATTTT.

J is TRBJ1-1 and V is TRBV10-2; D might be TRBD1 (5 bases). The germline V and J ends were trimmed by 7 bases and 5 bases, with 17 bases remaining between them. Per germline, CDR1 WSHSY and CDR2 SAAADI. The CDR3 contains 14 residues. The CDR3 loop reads CASTTPRKGTEAFF. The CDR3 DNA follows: TGCGCCAGCACGACCCCACGGAAGGGGACTGAAGCTTTCTTT.

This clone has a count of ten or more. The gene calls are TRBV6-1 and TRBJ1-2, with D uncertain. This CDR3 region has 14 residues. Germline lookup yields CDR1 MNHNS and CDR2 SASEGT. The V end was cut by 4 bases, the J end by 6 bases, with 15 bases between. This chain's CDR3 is CASSGRQIWDGYTF. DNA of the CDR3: TGTGCCAGCAGTGGCCGGCAGATCTGGGATGGCTACACCTTC.

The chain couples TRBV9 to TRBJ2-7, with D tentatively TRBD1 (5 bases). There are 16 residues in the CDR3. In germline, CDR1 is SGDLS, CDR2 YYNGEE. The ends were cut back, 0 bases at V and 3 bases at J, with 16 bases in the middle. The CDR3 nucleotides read TGTGCCAGCAGCGTAGCCGCAGGGTCGATGGGCTACGAGCAGTACTTC. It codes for CASSVAAGSMGYEQYF.

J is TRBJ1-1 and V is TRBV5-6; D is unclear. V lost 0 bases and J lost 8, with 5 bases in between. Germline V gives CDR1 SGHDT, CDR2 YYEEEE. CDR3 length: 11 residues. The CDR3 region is CASSLVTEAFF. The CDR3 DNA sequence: TGTGCCAGCAGCTTGGTGACAGAAGCTTTCTTT.

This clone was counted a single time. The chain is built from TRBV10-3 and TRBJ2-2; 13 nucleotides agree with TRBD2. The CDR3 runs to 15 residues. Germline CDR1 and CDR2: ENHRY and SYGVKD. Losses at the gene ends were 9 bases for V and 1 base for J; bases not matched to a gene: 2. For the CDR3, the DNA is TGTGCCATGGGACTAGCGGGAAAGAACACCGGGGAGCTGTTTTTT. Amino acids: CAMGLAGKNTGELFF.

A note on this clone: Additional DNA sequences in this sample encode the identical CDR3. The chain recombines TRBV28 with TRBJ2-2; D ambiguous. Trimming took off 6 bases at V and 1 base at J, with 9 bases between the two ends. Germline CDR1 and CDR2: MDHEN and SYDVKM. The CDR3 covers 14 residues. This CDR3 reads CASSPTLNTGELFF. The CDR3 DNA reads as TGTGCCAGCAGCCCGACTCTGAACACCGGGGAGCTGTTTTTT.